These 28 T cell receptor beta chains came from one sample sequenced in a study of blood T cells in healthy people across ages. PCR was performed a second time for about 7 to 11 cycles using a sample-barcoded 5' primer and a J-beta primer mix. MiXCR, applied by TCRdb to the 5' RACE reads, yields one record per CDR3 protein. This sample has about 570,000 distinct CDR3 sequences; roughly a quarter occur once, and the top ten carry approximately 4%. This sample also appeared in a second study, on T cells of mothers and their children.

The material sequenced was blood. The receptor source for this set is a boy younger than 10 in good health.

As for this clonotype: Relative to the germline gene, one junction end is altered; a read error may explain this. The rearrangement links TRBV7-3 to TRBJ2-3; TRBD1 matches 9 bases. The germline gives CDR1 SGHTA, CDR2 FQGTGA. This CDR3 is built from 15 residues. The CDR3 spells CASSVTGGPTDTQYF. The CDR3 nucleotides are TGTGCCAGCAGCGTAACAGGGGGCCCCACAGATACGCAGTATTTT. The full variable domain, with the rest looked up from reference TRBV7-3 and TRBJ2-3, is GAGVSQTPSNKVTEKGKYVELRCDPISGHTALYWYRQSLGQGPEFLIYFQGTGAADDSGLPNDRFFAVRPEGSVSTLKIQRTERGDSAVYLCASSVTGGPTDTQYFGPGTRLTVL.

V and J are TRBV7-9 and TRBJ1-1; 8 nucleotides agree with TRBD1. V shed 4 bases and J 3 bases; nucleotides not matched to a gene: 4. CDR1 and CDR2 from the germline V gene are SEHNR and FQNEAQ (reference sequence). The CDR3 length is 14 residues. The CDR3 protein is CASSSRGRDTEAFF. The CDR3 nucleotides read TGTGCCAGCAGCTCCAGGGGGCGGGACACTGAAGCTTTCTTT.

This clonotype was observed a few times. V gene TRBV5-1 combines with J gene TRBJ2-1; 9 nucleotides match TRBD2. Germline assignment: CDR1 SGHRS and CDR2 YFSETQ. This CDR3 has 17 amino acids. V lost 0 bases, J lost 1 base, and 5 bases stayed unmatched. CDR3 sequence (DNA): TGCGCCAGCAGCTTGGGGGAGAGCGGGAGGTCCTACAATGAGCAGTTCTTC. Its protein is CASSLGESGRSYNEQFF.

V is TRBV12-3 or TRBV12-4 and J is TRBJ1-5; 9 bases are a match to TRBD1. V lost 5 bases, J lost 5 bases, and 1 base stayed unmatched. The CDR3 extends over 13 amino acids. The CDR3 reads CASSRTGDQPQHF. The CDR3, as DNA: TGTGCCAGCAGTCGGACAGGGGATCAGCCCCAGCATTTT.

This clonotype was detected once. One end of the junction varies from germline; a read error may be responsible. The chain carries TRBV6-5 and TRBJ2-3; 7 bases match TRBD2. This CDR3 region has 14 residues. Germline CDR1 is MNHEY and CDR2 is SVGAGI. CDR3 sequence reads: CANSYGGSADTQYF. The CDR3 bases are TGTGCCAACAGTTACGGGGGGAGTGCAGATACGCAGTATTTT.

This clonotype occurred a few times. The V gene is TRBV27, the J gene TRBJ2-1; maybe TRBD2 (5 bases). CDR3 length equals 15 residues. Germline V gene data show CDR1 as MNHEY and CDR2 as SMNVEV (reference sequence). The V gene lost 2 bases and the J gene lost 5 bases, with 13 bases spanning the gap. The CDR3 nucleotides read TGTGCCAGCAGTTTAATCCCTAGCAAAAACAATGAGCAGTTCTTC. Its translation: CASSLIPSKNNEQFF.

This clonotype came up a few times. The chain joins TRBV7-9 to TRBJ2-3; maybe TRBD2 (6 bases). Germline CDR1 reads SEHNR; CDR2 reads FQNEAQ (reference sequence). V was shortened by 5 bases and J by 1 base, with 13 bases between the two germline ends. The CDR3 totals 15 residues. CDR3 sequence: CASSLRWGGTDTQYF. Written as DNA, the CDR3 is TGTGCCAGCAGCCTCCGTTGGGGGGGCACAGATACGCAGTATTTT.

This clonotype was found a few times. V usage is TRBV3-1 and J usage is TRBJ2-1; possible D gene TRBD2, 5 bases. The CDR3 has 12 amino acids. V shed 8 bases and J shed 4 bases, with 9 bases lying between them. Germline lookup yields CDR1 LGHDT and CDR2 YNNKEL (reference sequence). CDR3 nucleotide sequence: TGTGCCAGCCGAGGGTATTACAATGAGCAGTTCTTC. Translated, it gives CASRGYYNEQFF.

This clonotype showed up just a few times. The chain has TRBV12-3 or TRBV12-4 and TRBJ2-4, with 8 bases matching TRBD1. Trimming removed 2 bases from V and 12 bases from J; junction bases left unmatched: 9. The CDR3 extends over 14 amino acids. CDR3 sequence (DNA): TGTGCCAGCAGTTTATTCGCAGGGGGCGCCTCTCAGTACTTC. Its protein product is CASSLFAGGASQYF.

This clonotype was seen repeatedly, ten times or more. The CDR3 reads CASRQPGSGANVLTF. In nucleotides, the CDR3 is TGCGCCAGCAGGCAACCAGGCTCTGGGGCCAACGTCCTGACTTTC. This rearrangement joins TRBV5-1 to TRBJ2-6, with D hard to call. The CDR3 extends over 15 amino acids. CDR1 and CDR2 (germline): SGHRS, YFSETQ. The ends were cut back, 5 bases at V and 0 bases at J, with 9 bases in the middle.

V and J are TRBV11-2 and TRBJ2-2; D possibly corresponds to TRBD2 (6 bases). The length of the CDR3 is 15 residues. V was trimmed by 0 bases and J by 6 bases, leaving 11 bases between them. Germline-derived CDR1 and CDR2 are SGHAT and FQNNGV. The CDR3 nucleotides read TGTGCCAGCAGCTTAGAGTGGGGAGGATCCGGGGAGCTGTTTTTT. Translation: CASSLEWGGSGELFF.

The chain employs TRBV20-1 and TRBJ2-2; D remains ambiguous. This CDR3 contains 13 residues. V was trimmed by 4 bases and J by 1 base, leaving 7 bases between them. Germline V gene data show CDR1 as DFQATT and CDR2 as SNEGSKA (reference sequence). The CDR3 DNA follows: TGCAGTGCTATCTCGGAGAACACCGGGGAGCTGTTTTTT. Translation: CSAISENTGELFF.

This clonotype has only a few counts. The J gene is TRBJ2-5, the V gene TRBV20-1; 9 bases fit TRBD2. The trim removed 0 bases at V and 4 bases at J, leaving 6 bases unmatched. This CDR3 region has 15 residues. CDR1 is DFQATT and CDR2 is SNEGSKA in the germline V gene (reference sequence). CDR3 DNA: TGCAGTGCTAGAGATCTCCGGCGGGAGGGAGAGACCCAGTACTTC. Encoded protein: CSARDLRREGETQYF.

This clonotype has a handful of counts. This chain connects TRBV12-3 or TRBV12-4 to TRBJ2-4; 7 bases match TRBD1. V lost 2 bases to trimming and J lost 1 base; unmatched junction nucleotides: 11. The CDR3 consists of 18 residues. The CDR3 nucleotides are TGTGCCAGCAGTTTATCGCAGGGGACAGCATTCGCCAAAAACATTCAGTACTTC. Translation gives CASSLSQGTAFAKNIQYF.

This clonotype was seen more than once but under ten times. The chain carries TRBV4-3 and TRBJ2-5; TRBD1 agrees at 7 bases. This CDR3 is built from 14 residues. Germline CDR1 reads LGHNA; CDR2 reads YSLEER. The ends lost 4 bases at V and 4 bases at J; junction bases unmatched: 6. In DNA form, the CDR3 reads TGCGCCAGCAGCCCCCAGGGGGAGAGAGAGACCCAGTACTTC. Its protein product is CASSPQGERETQYF.

This clonotype was seen only a few times. The chain is built from TRBV5-5 and TRBJ2-7, with D possibly being TRBD1 (7 bases). This CDR3 has 15 residues. The V end lost 4 bases, the J end lost 3 bases, and 17 bases lay between the germline ends. Germline CDR1 is SGHKS and CDR2 is YYEKEE (reference sequence). CDR3 in DNA: TGTGCCAGCAGCCGGAGGGACAGCGTCAACTACGAGCAGTACTTC. It encodes CASSRRDSVNYEQYF.

V usage is TRBV7-9 and J usage is TRBJ1-1; possible D gene TRBD1, 5 bases. The germline V gene has CDR1 SEHNR and CDR2 FQNEAQ (reference sequence). The CDR3 is 17 amino acids. Trimming stripped 1 base from V and 4 bases from J, with 19 bases between. CDR3 residues: CASSLGGTLRWGTEAFF. CDR3 DNA: TGTGCCAGCAGCTTAGGGGGCACTCTAAGGTGGGGCACTGAAGCTTTCTTT.

This sequence joins TRBV21-1 and TRBJ2-3. TRBV21-1 corresponds to a pseudogene. This CDR3 contains 13 residues. CDR3 residues: CASSTLLTDTQYF. The CDR3 DNA follows: TGTGCCAGCAGCACCTTATTAACAGATACGCAGTATTTT.

The chain is built from TRBV2 and TRBJ2-4, with a weak D call TRBD1 (6 bases). V was shortened by 7 bases and J by 4 bases, with 14 bases between the two germline ends. Per germline, CDR1 SNHLY and CDR2 FYNNEI. This CDR3 has 14 amino acids. The CDR3 loop reads CASIAQDSKNIQYF. CDR3 nucleotide sequence: TGTGCCAGCATAGCTCAGGACAGTAAAAACATTCAGTACTTC.

The V gene is TRBV29-1, the J gene TRBJ1-5; D not certain. V was cut by 3 bases and J by 4 bases, with 10 bases left in between. The CDR3 length is 13 residues. CDR1 SQVTM and CDR2 ANQGSEA come from the germline V gene. This chain's CDR3 is CSVEGSGNQPQHF. Here the CDR3 DNA reads TGCAGCGTTGAGGGGTCCGGGAATCAGCCCCAGCATTTT.

The chain recombines TRBV29-1 with TRBJ1-1; D unclear. Trimming stripped 7 bases from V and 6 bases from J, with 15 bases between. The CDR3 sequence is 12 residues long. The germline CDR1 and CDR2 sequences are SQVTM and ANQGSEA. The CDR3 spells CSAPGQKSEAFF. The CDR3 nucleotides read TGCAGCGCACCAGGCCAGAAGTCTGAAGCTTTCTTT. The variable domain in full, completed from reference TRBV29-1 and TRBJ1-1, reads SAVISQKPSRDICQRGTSLTIQCQVDSQVTMMFWYRQQPGQSLTLIATANQGSEATYESGFVIDKFPISRPNLTFSTLTVSNMSPEDSSIYLCSAPGQKSEAFFGQGTRLTVV.

This clonotype was recorded a few times. The chain uses TRBV10-3 and TRBJ2-3; 14 bases line up with TRBD2. CDR1 and CDR2 from the germline V gene are ENHRY and SYGVKD. V trimming: 0 bases; J trimming: 6 bases; junction bases outside the gene matches: 2. The CDR3 contains 16 residues. The CDR3 DNA is TGTGCCATCAGTGAGTCGACTAGCGGGGGGGCGGATACGCAGTATTTT. It is translated as CAISESTSGGADTQYF.

The rearrangement links TRBV20-1 to TRBJ1-2, with no clear D. CDR3 size: 13 residues. Germline values: CDR1 DFQATT, CDR2 SNEGSKA (reference sequence). The ends were cut back, 3 bases at V and 7 bases at J, with 15 bases in the middle. CDR3 nucleotide sequence: TGCAGTGCTAGCGGACGTAGGATGGGTGGCTACACCTTC. It yields the protein CSASGRRMGGYTF.

V and J are TRBV5-4 and TRBJ2-1, with D hard to call. Germline CDR1 SGHNT, CDR2 YYREEE (reference sequence). The CDR3 sequence is 14 residues long. Trimming stripped 5 bases from V and 4 bases from J, with 13 bases between. The CDR3 sequence: CASRKADSYNEQFF. In DNA, the CDR3 is TGTGCCAGCAGGAAGGCCGACTCATACAATGAGCAGTTCTTC.

This clonotype was counted only a few times. The chain recombines TRBV2 with TRBJ2-7, with D possibly being TRBD1 or TRBD2 (5 bases each). CDR1 and CDR2 from the germline V gene are SNHLY and FYNNEI. V gave up 8 bases and J gave up 0 bases, with 14 bases separating them. CDR3 length: 14 amino acids. Written as DNA, the CDR3 is TGTGCCAGCGACGGGACGGAGATCTCCTACGAGCAGTACTTC. Residues: CASDGTEISYEQYF.

This clonotype appeared a few times. The genes are TRBV7-9 and TRBJ2-5; D gene unclear. The CDR3 length is 13 residues. The germline gives CDR1 SEHNR, CDR2 FQNEAQ (reference sequence). Trimming took 7 bases from V and 5 from J, leaving 14 bases between them. The chain's CDR3 is CASKPDAEETQYF. In DNA, the CDR3 is TGTGCCAGCAAACCGGACGCCGAGGAGACCCAGTACTTC.

This chain uses TRBV29-1 with TRBJ2-5; D possibly corresponds to TRBD2 (5 bases). Per the germline V gene, CDR1 is SQVTM and CDR2 is ANQGSEA. CDR3 length: 14 residues. Trimming left V 7 bases short and J 4 bases short, with 19 bases between. The CDR3 coding sequence is TGCAGCGCTGGGCGGGCAACGATAGGAGAGACCCAGTACTTC. It yields the protein CSAGRATIGETQYF.

There are a few counts of this clonotype. CDR3 amino acids: CSVPGRSSYEQYF. In nucleotides, the CDR3 is TGCAGCGTGCCGGGACGGAGCTCCTACGAGCAGTACTTC. The chain employs TRBV29-1 and TRBJ2-5; D may correspond to TRBD1 or TRBD2 (5 bases each). The J call may not be correct, given that the DNA end is closer to TRBJ2-7. The length of the CDR3 is 13 residues. CDR1 is SQVTM and CDR2 is ANQGSEA in the germline V gene.